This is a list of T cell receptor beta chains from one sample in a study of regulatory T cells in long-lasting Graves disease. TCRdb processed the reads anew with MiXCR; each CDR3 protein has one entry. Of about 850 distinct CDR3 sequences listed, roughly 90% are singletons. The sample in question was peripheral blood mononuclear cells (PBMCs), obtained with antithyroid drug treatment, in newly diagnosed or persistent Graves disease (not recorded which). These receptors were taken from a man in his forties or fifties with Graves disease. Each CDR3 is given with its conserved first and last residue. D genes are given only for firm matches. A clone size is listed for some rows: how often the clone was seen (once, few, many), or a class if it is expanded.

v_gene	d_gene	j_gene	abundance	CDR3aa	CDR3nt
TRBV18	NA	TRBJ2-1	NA	CASSDLGYEQFF	TGTGCCAGCTCAGATTTAGGGTATGAGCAGTTCTTC
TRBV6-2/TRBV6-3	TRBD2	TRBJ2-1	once	CASSFSGGPYNEQFF	TGTGCCAGCAGTTTTAGCGGGGGGCCTTACAATGAGCAGTTCTTC
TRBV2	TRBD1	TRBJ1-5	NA	CASGTDSNQPQHF	TGTGCCAGCGGGACAGATAGCAATCAGCCCCAGCATTTT
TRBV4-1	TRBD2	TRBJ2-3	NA	CASSPSAGFAADTQYF	TGCGCCAGCAGCCCCTCAGCGGGGTTCGCTGCAGATACGCAGTATTTT
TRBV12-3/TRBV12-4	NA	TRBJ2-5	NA	CASSPQETQYF	TGTGCCAGCAGCCCACAAGAGACCCAGTACTTC
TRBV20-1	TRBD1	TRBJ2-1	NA	CSASDRQGASNEQFF	TGCAGTGCTAGCGACCGACAGGGGGCGAGCAATGAGCAGTTCTTC
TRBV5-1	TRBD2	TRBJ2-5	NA	CASSPPSGGAAETQYF	TGCGCCAGCAGCCCCCCCAGCGGGGGGGCCGCAGAGACCCAGTACTTC
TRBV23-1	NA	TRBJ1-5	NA	CATLGGRGHPNQPQHF	TGCGCCACCTTGGGGGGCAGGGGTCACCCTAATCAGCCCCAGCATTTT
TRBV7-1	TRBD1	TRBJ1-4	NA	CASSSQGTGEKLFF	TGTGCCAGCAGCTCACAAGGGACAGGAGAAAAACTGTTTTTT
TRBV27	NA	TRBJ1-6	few	CASSLWSNSPLHF	TGTGCCAGCAGTTTATGGAGCAATTCACCCCTCCACTTT
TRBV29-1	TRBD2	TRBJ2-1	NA	CSVPGGEQFF	TGCAGCGTCCCCGGGGGGGAGCAGTTCTTC
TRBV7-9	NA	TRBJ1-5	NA	CASSPDSNQPQHF	TGTGCCAGCAGCCCAGATAGCAATCAGCCCCAGCATTTT
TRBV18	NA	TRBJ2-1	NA	CASSPGRGRDGNEQFF	TGTGCCAGCTCACCCGGGCGGGGCAGGGATGGCAATGAGCAGTTCTTC
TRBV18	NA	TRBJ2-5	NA	CASSPPSGSQETQYF	TGTGCCAGCTCACCTCCCTCAGGTAGCCAAGAGACCCAGTACTTC
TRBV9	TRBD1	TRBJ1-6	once	CASSGTGGNSPLHF	TGTGCCAGCAGCGGGACAGGGGGTAATTCACCCCTCCACTTT
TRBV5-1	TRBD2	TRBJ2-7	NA	CASSLSRTSGYEQYF	TGCGCCAGCAGCTTGTCGCGGACTAGCGGCTACGAGCAGTACTTC
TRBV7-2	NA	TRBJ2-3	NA	CASSLFVDTQYF	TGTGCCAGCAGCTTGTTTGTGGATACGCAGTATTTT
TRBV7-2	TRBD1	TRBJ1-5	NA	CASSLGTGLVQPQHF	TGTGCCAGCAGCTTAGGGACAGGGTTAGTACAGCCCCAGCATTTT
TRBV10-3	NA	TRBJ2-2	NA	CAISELTGTGELFF	TGTGCCATCAGTGAGCTGACCGGTACCGGGGAGCTGTTTTTT
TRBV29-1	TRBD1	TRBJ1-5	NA	CSVGQGPGAQHF	TGCAGCGTTGGACAGGGCCCAGGGGCCCAGCATTTT
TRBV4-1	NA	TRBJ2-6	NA	CASSTAPPGANVLTF	TGCGCCAGCAGCACCGCCCCCCCCGGGGCCAACGTCCTGACTTTC
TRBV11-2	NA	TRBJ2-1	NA	CASVTGLFRYNEQFF	TGTGCCAGCGTGACTGGACTTTTCAGATACAATGAGCAGTTCTTC
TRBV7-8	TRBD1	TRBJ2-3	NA	CASSPGTVTDTQYF	TGTGCCAGCAGCCCCGGGACAGTCACAGATACGCAGTATTTT
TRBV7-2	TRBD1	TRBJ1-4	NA	CASSSQTGGIEKLFF	TGTGCCAGCAGCTCCCAGACAGGGGGCATTGAAAAACTGTTTTTT
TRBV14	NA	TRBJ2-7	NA	CASSPDTYYEQYF	TGTGCCAGCAGCCCGGACACCTACTACGAGCAGTACTTC
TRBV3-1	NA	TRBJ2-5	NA	CASSQDVRSETQYF	TGTGCCAGCAGCCAAGATGTCCGGTCAGAGACCCAGTACTTC